Each of the 24 T cell receptor beta chains below was sequenced from the same sample in a study of cytomegalovirus exposure and HLA in healthy donors. PCR used 60 Vbeta primers and 13 Jbeta primers. Libraries were prepared by immunoSEQ multiplex PCR; TCRdb keeps only in-frame clonotypes and omits some of them. The table includes 130,000 to 150,000 clones, roughly 80% detected once. The sample taken for sequencing was PBMCs. The source of these receptors is a man aged 40-50 years in good health and CMV-seropositive.

The V call is TRBV19, the J call TRBJ1-5; a possible D gene is TRBD1 (5 bases). Germline CDR1 and CDR2: LNHDA and SQIVND (reference sequence). The CDR3 spans 16 residues. Trimming removed 3 bases from V and 2 bases from J, with 14 bases in between. The CDR3 DNA reads TGTGCCAGTAGTATCACGATGGGGGGTGGCAATCAGCCCCAGCATTTT. Encoded protein: CASSITMGGGNQPQHF.

The rearrangement joins TRBV4-1 to TRBJ1-1, with a possible D match to TRBD1 (6 bases). The germline V and J ends were trimmed by 0 bases and 1 base, with 9 bases remaining between them. The CDR3 sequence is 15 residues long. Germline V CDR1 and CDR2: MGHRA, YSYEKL. CDR3 sequence: CASSQDRGGNTEAFF. As DNA, the CDR3 is TGCGCCAGCAGCCAAGATAGGGGGGGGAACACTGAAGCTTTCTTT.

The chain couples TRBV19 to TRBJ2-1, with D perhaps matching TRBD1 (6 bases). V lost 7 bases to trimming and J lost 7 bases, with 11 bases between them. The CDR3 spans 12 residues. Germline CDR1 and CDR2: LNHDA and SQIVND (reference sequence). The CDR3 sequence is CASTQGKNEQFF. The CDR3 region has the DNA TGTGCCAGTACCCAGGGGAAGAATGAGCAGTTCTTC.

This clone was seen once. The chain recombines TRBV6-5 with TRBJ2-2, with TRBD2 matching over 11 bases. The ends lost 0 bases at V and 6 bases at J; junction bases unmatched: 3. Germline CDR1 MNHEY, CDR2 SVGAGI. The CDR3 contains 16 residues. The CDR3: CASSYSTSGKAGELFF. The CDR3 DNA reads as TGTGCCAGCAGTTACTCGACTAGCGGGAAAGCCGGGGAGCTGTTTTTT.

The V and J genes are TRBV18 and TRBJ2-1; 9 positions agree with TRBD1. With 2 bases clipped from V and 8 bases from J, the junction kept 7 bases outside the gene matches. Germline V CDR1 and CDR2: KGHSH, LQKENI. The CDR3 is 15 residues long. CDR3 bases: TGTGCCAGCTCACCAAAGGACAGGGGCTTGGATGAGCAGTTCTTC. This codes for CASSPKDRGLDEQFF.

This sequence joins TRBV7-2 and TRBJ2-5; D is perhaps TRBD1 (5 bases). The CDR3 is 15 amino acids. Germline V gene data show CDR1 as SGHTA and CDR2 as FQGNSA. V was trimmed by 1 base and J by 1 base, leaving 10 bases between them. CDR3 coding DNA: TGTGCCAGCAGCTTAGGACAGTTTAGCCAAGAGACCCAGTACTTC. Protein: CASSLGQFSQETQYF.

This clone appeared once. The V and J genes are TRBV28 and TRBJ1-2; 7 bases line up with TRBD1. There are 15 residues in the CDR3. The germline gives CDR1 MDHEN, CDR2 SYDVKM. Unmatched junction bases numbered 7, after V lost 6 bases and J lost 0 bases. The CDR3 here is CASRHPGQANYGYTF. CDR3 in DNA: TGTGCCAGCAGACACCCAGGACAGGCTAACTATGGCTACACCTTC.

The chain carries TRBV29-1 and TRBJ1-1; TRBD1 aligns across 10 bases. V lost 8 bases, J lost 1 base, and 4 bases stayed unmatched. Per the germline V gene, CDR1 is SQVTM and CDR2 is ANQGSEA. The length of the CDR3 is 13 residues. The CDR3 loop is CSPRDRGNTEAFF. The DNA for the CDR3 is TGCAGCCCCCGGGACAGGGGGAACACTGAAGCTTTCTTT.

The chain carries TRBV27 and TRBJ1-5; D unclear. CDR3 size: 16 residues. V lost 3 bases and J 2 bases, leaving 14 bases between the germline ends. From germline, CDR1 is MNHEY and CDR2 SMNVEV (reference sequence). DNA for the CDR3: TGTGCCAGCAGTTTTGACCCCTCCCTAGGCAATCAGCCCCAGCATTTT. Translating it yields CASSFDPSLGNQPQHF.

This chain joins TRBV2 and TRBJ1-5, with 11 nucleotides matching TRBD1. The CDR3 covers 14 residues. CDR1 is SNHLY and CDR2 is FYNNEI in the germline V gene. The V segment lost 6 bases and the J segment 14 bases; nucleotides outside the gene matches: 12. The CDR3 region is CASSDRDRGSPEHF. CDR3 nucleotides: TGTGCCAGCAGCGATCGGGACAGGGGGAGCCCGGAGCATTTT.

This chain connects TRBV6-5 to TRBJ2-7, with unresolved D. CDR3 length: 13 amino acids. The germline V gene encodes CDR1 MNHEY and CDR2 SVGAGI. In nucleotides, the CDR3 is TGTGCAACCTCGGTAGCCGTTTACTACGAGCAGTACTTC. Translation: CATSVAVYYEQYF.

This clone has just a few counts. In DNA, the CDR3 is TGTGCCAGCAGTGTGGAGGTGAACACTGAAGCTTTCTTT. The encoded protein is CASSVEVNTEAFF. The V gene is TRBV6-4, the J gene TRBJ1-1; D not certain. The CDR3 has 13 residues. The ends were cut back, 4 bases at V and 0 bases at J, with 6 bases in the middle. CDR1 and CDR2 (germline): MRHNA, SNTAGT.

The chain employs TRBV28 and TRBJ1-2; TRBD1 might be the D (6 bases). CDR1 and CDR2 from the germline V gene are MDHEN and SYDVKM. The CDR3 is 13 residues long. Trimming cost V 8 bases and J 8 bases, with 18 bases left between them. The CDR3 DNA follows: TGTGCCAGCTCTCACAGGGTTGCGGAAGGCTACACCTTC. Translated: CASSHRVAEGYTF.

The V gene is TRBV9, the J gene TRBJ2-3; no firm D call. V lost 3 bases to trimming and J lost 4 bases, with 3 bases between them. Germline CDR1 and CDR2: SGDLS and YYNGEE. This CDR3 is 11 amino acids long. The CDR3: CASSGPDTQYF. The CDR3 DNA sequence: TGTGCCAGCAGCGGGCCAGATACGCAGTATTTT.

With respect to this clone: The same CDR3 also results from other DNA sequences found in this sample. V usage is TRBV9 and J usage is TRBJ2-3; 11 bases line up with TRBD1. Germline CDR1 and CDR2: SGDLS and YYNGEE. This CDR3 region has 15 residues. Trimming at V came to 2 bases and at J to 6 bases, leaving 5 bases not matched to a gene. The CDR3 here is CASSVGQGAPDTQYF. In DNA, the CDR3 is TGTGCCAGCAGCGTCGGACAGGGGGCGCCCGATACGCAGTATTTT.

V gene TRBV4-1 combines with J gene TRBJ2-3; TRBD2 is a possible D gene (6 bases). V shed 2 bases and J shed 0 bases, with 9 bases lying between them. The CDR3 is 15 amino acids. Germline V gene sequence: CDR1 MGHRA, CDR2 YSYEKL. As DNA, the CDR3 is TGCGCCAGCAGCCAACTGGCGGGAAGCACAGATACGCAGTATTTT. This gives the protein CASSQLAGSTDTQYF.

This clone was detected only a few times. The chain carries TRBV7-8 and TRBJ2-1, with 7 bases that match TRBD2. Germline trimming cut 6 bases from V and 3 bases from J; bases unmatched to any gene: 8. CDR3 length equals 15 residues. CDR1 is SGHVS, CDR2 FQNEAQ, per germline. Here the CDR3 reads CASSFSGNSYNEQFF. The CDR3 region has the DNA TGTGCCAGCAGTTTCAGCGGGAATAGCTACAATGAGCAGTTCTTC.

The V gene is TRBV29-1, the J gene TRBJ1-4, with 8 positions matching TRBD1. V dropped 7 bases and J dropped 6; count of bases not matched to a gene: 10. The CDR3 is made up of 14 amino acids. Germline V lookup: CDR1 SQVTM, CDR2 ANQGSEA. The CDR3 coding sequence is TGCAGCGAACTAATAGGACAGGGTCATGAAAAACTGTTTTTT. This encodes CSELIGQGHEKLFF.

The gene calls are TRBV5-1 and TRBJ2-7; 10 bases are a match to TRBD2. Germline loops: CDR1 SGHRS, CDR2 YFSETQ. J was trimmed by 3 bases and V by 3 bases; bases with no gene match: 6. This CDR3 comprises 15 residues. For the CDR3, the DNA is TGCGCCAGCAGCTCACTAGCGGGGCAGATCTACGAGCAGTACTTC. Translated: CASSSLAGQIYEQYF.

The genes are TRBV28 and TRBJ1-2, with TRBD1 matching 12 bases. Germline values: CDR1 MDHEN, CDR2 SYDVKM. The CDR3 has 16 amino acids. V dropped 4 bases and J dropped 10; count of bases not matched to a gene: 13. The CDR3 loop is CASSSSGTGGKIAYTF. CDR3 coding DNA: TGTGCCAGCAGTTCCTCCGGGACAGGGGGCAAGATTGCCTACACCTTC.

This clone was recorded only once. This chain uses TRBV9 with TRBJ1-1, with D maybe TRBD1 (6 bases). Per germline, CDR1 SGDLS and CDR2 YYNGEE. The CDR3 is 14 residues long. Trimming cost V 3 bases and J 1 base, with 10 bases left between them. The CDR3 is CASSAGHGNTEAFF. The CDR3 DNA reads as TGTGCCAGCAGCGCGGGACACGGGAACACTGAAGCTTTCTTT.

V and J are TRBV11-3 and TRBJ2-1, with TRBD2 matching 12 bases. CDR3 size: 16 residues. V shed 5 bases and J 5 bases; nucleotides not matched to a gene: 7. CDR1 is SGHNT, CDR2 YENEEA, per germline. CDR3 coding DNA: TGTGCCAGCAGCCCCGGGACTAGCGGGTGGAACAATGAGCAGTTCTTC. Protein: CASSPGTSGWNNEQFF.

The J gene is TRBJ1-2, the V gene TRBV7-6; 8 bases align to TRBD1. Trimming removed 5 bases from V and 3 bases from J; junction bases left unmatched: 5. The CDR3 length is 14 residues. The germline V gene has CDR1 SGHVS and CDR2 FNYEAQ. The CDR3 bases are TGTGCCAGCAGCGCCGCACAGGGGGACTATGGCTACACCTTC. The encoded protein is CASSAAQGDYGYTF.

The V and J genes are TRBV7-9 and TRBJ2-7; 8 bases line up with TRBD2. The germline V gene encodes CDR1 SEHNR and CDR2 FQNEAQ (reference sequence). Trimming removed 4 bases from V and 5 bases from J; junction bases left unmatched: 4. The CDR3 consists of 13 residues. CDR3 in amino acids: CASSSREVHEQYF. As DNA, the CDR3 is TGTGCCAGCAGCTCGCGGGAGGTCCACGAGCAGTACTTC.